This entry is about one T cell receptor (beta chain). Its antigen is as yet unknown. This entry is derived from a study of T cell responses to AZD1222 COVID-19 vaccine. The assay was immunoSEQ multiplex PCR, and TCRdb's table has in-frame clones only and misses some. Among approximately 130,000 clones listed, over 90% were seen once. Study-wide results and caveats: The donor group comprised mostly white British people and more females; the analysis possibly underestimated clonal diversity. Spike-specific TCR breadth and depth rose after two AZD1222 doses.

CDR1 and CDR2 from the germline V gene are SGDLS and YYNGEE. V gave up 0 bases and J gave up 3 bases, with 12 bases separating them. The CDR3 extends over 16 amino acids. Material: peripheral blood, obtained on day 0 of AZD1222 vaccination. The receptor was isolated from an adult in good health. This rearrangement joins TRBV9 to TRBJ2-2; D possibly uses TRBD1 or TRBD2 (6 bases each). The CDR3 DNA reads TGTGCCAGCAGCGTAGCTAGGGGGGTTGACACCGGGGAGCTGTTTTTT. Translated: CASSVARGVDTGELFF.